The 32 T cell receptor beta chains listed next were all sequenced from one sample in a study of blood T cell repertoires in COVID-19. Sequencing used immunoSEQ multiplex PCR; TCRdb keeps in-frame clones, though not all of them. Of about 270,000 clones listed, around 82% were seen once; the top ten hold roughly 3%. Sequenced input: peripheral blood. The source is a woman between 18 and 30 years old with acute or convalescent COVID-19.

The CDR3 bases are TGTGCCAGCAGCTTAGAAGCGGGATTAACCTACGAGCAGTACTTC. Protein: CASSLEAGLTYEQYF. This chain links TRBV7-2 with TRBJ2-7; 7 nucleotides agree with TRBD2. V dropped 1 base and J dropped 2; count of bases not matched to a gene: 5. This CDR3 comprises 15 residues. Germline CDR1 and CDR2: SGHTA and FQGNSA.

This clone came up a few times. V usage is TRBV9 and J usage is TRBJ1-1; no clear D gene. The CDR3 runs to 16 residues. V was shortened by 2 bases and J by 1 base, with 15 bases between the two germline ends. CDR1 and CDR2 (germline): SGDLS, YYNGEE. CDR3 residues: CASSVQPGGENTEAFF. For the CDR3, the DNA is TGTGCCAGCAGCGTCCAACCCGGAGGTGAGAACACTGAAGCTTTCTTT.

The genes are TRBV10-1 and TRBJ1-3; 9 nucleotides match TRBD1. Germline V lookup: CDR1 WNHNN, CDR2 SYGVQD (reference sequence). The CDR3 has 15 residues. V shed 9 bases, J shed 0 bases, and the junction held 6 bases outside the gene matches. CDR3 sequence: CARRGQGDSGNTIYF. CDR3 bases: TGCGCCAGGCGGGGACAGGGAGACTCTGGAAACACCATATATTTT.

The genes are TRBV4-3 and TRBJ2-1, with D possibly TRBD2 on 5 matching bases. The CDR3 runs to 17 residues. V was trimmed by 0 bases and J by 8 bases, leaving 20 bases between them. CDR1 and CDR2 (germline): LGHNA, YSLEER. DNA of the CDR3: TGCGCCAGCAGCCAAGATGGCAGGTACGACTACGTGTATGAGCAGTTCTTC. Translating it yields CASSQDGRYDYVYEQFF.

The sample holds a few counts of this clone. The gene calls are TRBV7-8 and TRBJ1-1; 9 bases are a match to TRBD1. Germline-derived CDR1 and CDR2 are SGHVS and FQNEAQ. V shed 5 bases, J shed 0 bases, and the junction held 7 bases outside the gene matches. The CDR3 extends over 16 amino acids. The CDR3 nucleotides are TGTGCCAGCAGCATTACAGGGGGCGGGGTGAACACTGAAGCTTTCTTT. Its protein product is CASSITGGGVNTEAFF.

The chain combines TRBV6-6 with TRBJ1-5, with D possibly being TRBD1 (5 bases). V was cut by 1 base and J by 3 bases, with 7 bases left in between. This CDR3 has 14 residues. Germline V lookup: CDR1 MNHNY, CDR2 SVGAGI (reference sequence). The CDR3 region is CASSYWTFNQPQHF. The CDR3 DNA sequence: TGTGCCAGCAGTTACTGGACATTCAATCAGCCCCAGCATTTT.

In this sample, this clone turned up once. This chain links TRBV3-1 (or the pseudogene TRBV3-2) with TRBJ2-1; 14 nucleotides align to TRBD2. V gave up 5 bases and J gave up 6 bases; unmatched junction bases: 0. The CDR3 is made up of 14 amino acids. Germline V gene sequence: CDR1 LGHDT, CDR2 YNNKEL (reference sequence). The CDR3 DNA follows: TGTGCCAGCAGCGGGACTAGCGGGAGCAATGAGCAGTTCTTC. Translating gives CASSGTSGSNEQFF.

The sample holds a few counts of this clone. The CDR3 loop reads CSVARGEIHTGELFF. Here the CDR3 DNA reads TGCAGCGTTGCTCGCGGGGAAATCCACACCGGGGAGCTGTTTTTT. The gene calls are TRBV29-1 and TRBJ2-2; maybe TRBD2 (6 bases). V was clipped by 4 bases and J by 3 bases, with 15 bases between them. Germline lookup yields CDR1 SQVTM and CDR2 ANQGSEA. CDR3 length: 15 amino acids.

In its sample, this clone was seen once. This chain uses TRBV7-6 with TRBJ2-1; D possibly corresponds to TRBD1 (5 bases). The germline V gene has CDR1 SGHVS and CDR2 FNYEAQ. V was trimmed by 1 base and J by 3 bases, leaving 22 bases between them. The CDR3 totals 19 residues. The CDR3 loop is CASSLEVGVTSPNYNEQFF. The CDR3 coding sequence is TGTGCCAGCAGCTTAGAGGTAGGGGTGACATCTCCGAACTACAATGAGCAGTTCTTC.

The CDR3, as DNA: TGTGCCAGCAGCGAACTAGAGCAGCAGGGGGCCTCTGGCTACACCTTC. Its translation is CASSELEQQGASGYTF. The genes are TRBV5-4 and TRBJ1-2; the match to TRBD1 covers 8 bases. With 4 bases clipped from V and 7 bases from J, the junction kept 15 bases outside the gene matches. There are 16 residues in the CDR3. In germline, CDR1 is SGHNT, CDR2 YYREEE (reference sequence).

The chain is built from TRBV3-1 (or the pseudogene TRBV3-2) and TRBJ2-1; TRBD2 matches at 10 bases. Trimming took 0 bases from V and 7 from J; bases not matched to a gene: 9. The CDR3 sequence is 17 residues long. Germline values: CDR1 LGHDT, CDR2 YNNKEL (reference sequence). The CDR3 loop is CASSQDPPSGRWNEQFF. The DNA of the CDR3 is TGTGCCAGCAGCCAAGATCCCCCTAGCGGGAGATGGAATGAGCAGTTCTTC.

J is TRBJ2-7 and V is TRBV28, with 9 nucleotides matching TRBD2. The V segment lost 5 bases and the J segment 6 bases; nucleotides outside the gene matches: 5. There are 13 residues in the CDR3. CDR1 and CDR2 (germline): MDHEN, SYDVKM. CDR3 loop: CASSPGLAPEQYF. DNA of the CDR3: TGTGCCAGCAGTCCGGGACTAGCTCCCGAGCAGTACTTC.

CDR3 residues: CAIRGGQGYNSPLHF. The CDR3, as DNA: TGTGCCATCAGGGGAGGGCAGGGGTATAATTCACCCCTCCACTTT. The chain recombines TRBV10-3 with TRBJ1-6; TRBD1 is a possible D gene (6 bases). The CDR3 loop spans 15 amino acids. In germline, CDR1 is ENHRY, CDR2 SYGVKD. Trimming took off 6 bases at V and 4 bases at J, with 13 bases between the two ends.

The gene calls are TRBV5-1 and TRBJ1-1; no definite D call. Germline V gene sequence: CDR1 SGHRS, CDR2 YFSETQ. This CDR3 is built from 15 residues. With 4 bases removed from V and 5 bases from J, the gap between germline ends came to 18 bases. CDR3 in amino acids: CASSPGGRVGTEAFF. The CDR3 DNA sequence: TGCGCCAGCAGCCCTGGAGGCCGGGTCGGGACTGAAGCTTTCTTT.

The chain is built from TRBV4-3 and TRBJ1-3, with 7 nucleotides matching TRBD1. CDR3 size: 16 residues. J gave up 2 bases and V 0 bases, and 4 bases lay outside the gene matches. From germline, CDR1 is LGHNA and CDR2 YSLEER. The CDR3 spells CASSQDFQGAGNTIYF. The CDR3 DNA is TGCGCCAGCAGCCAAGATTTTCAGGGGGCTGGAAACACCATATATTTT.

The CDR3 DNA sequence: TGCGCCAGCAGCCCGTTCGGTGGGGCTGAGGGCTACACCTTC. It yields the protein CASSPFGGAEGYTF. The chain is built from TRBV5-1 and TRBJ1-2; a weak D match, TRBD1 (5 bases). The CDR3 sequence is 14 residues long. Germline assignment: CDR1 SGHRS and CDR2 YFSETQ. The V end was cut by 4 bases, the J end by 8 bases, with 18 bases between.

The V and J genes are TRBV6-6 and TRBJ2-3; tentatively, D is TRBD2 (6 bases). Germline CDR1 is MNHNY and CDR2 is SVGAGI (reference sequence). The CDR3 covers 16 residues. Deletions cut 9 bases from V and 0 bases from J, with 19 bases between. Here the CDR3 reads CASLPPAGTSTDTQYF. The DNA of the CDR3 is TGTGCCAGTCTTCCGCCCGCGGGGACTAGCACAGATACGCAGTATTTT.

The V and J genes are TRBV18 and TRBJ2-7; TRBD2 agrees at 8 bases. Per the germline V gene, CDR1 is KGHSH and CDR2 is LQKENI. The V and J ends lost 0 bases and 2 bases, in that order; junction bases with no gene match: 6. The CDR3 spans 16 residues. In DNA form, the CDR3 reads TGTGCCAGCTCACCACCTCCGGGAGGGCCTGCCTACGAGCAGTACTTC. Translating gives CASSPPPGGPAYEQYF.

The V gene is TRBV18, the J gene TRBJ1-2, with 7 positions matching TRBD1. Germline CDR1 KGHSH, CDR2 LQKENI. CDR3 length equals 14 residues. Germline trimming cut 2 bases from V and 5 bases from J; bases unmatched to any gene: 5. In DNA form, the CDR3 reads TGTGCCAGCTCACCAGACAGGGAAGTATATGGCTACACCTTC. This gives the protein CASSPDREVYGYTF.

The rearrangement uses TRBV2 and TRBJ1-6; TRBD1 agrees at 9 bases. Germline V gives CDR1 SNHLY, CDR2 FYNNEI. This CDR3 spans 16 amino acids. V was pared by 3 bases and J by 6 bases, with 6 bases of the junction left unmatched. The CDR3 nucleotides read TGTGCCAGCAGTGAGGGCGGACAGGGGTTTAATTCACCCCTCCACTTT. Residues: CASSEGGQGFNSPLHF.

The chain links TRBV7-9 to TRBJ2-5; 11 bases agree with TRBD2. V lost 1 base to trimming and J lost 5 bases; unmatched junction nucleotides: 3. The germline V gene has CDR1 SEHNR and CDR2 FQNEAQ (reference sequence). There are 15 residues in the CDR3. This CDR3 is CASSLGLAGTETQYF. The CDR3 bases are TGTGCCAGCAGCTTAGGACTAGCGGGAACGGAGACCCAGTACTTC.

The chain's CDR3 is CASSYSHLTESYNEQFF. The CDR3 coding sequence is TGTGCCAGCAGTTACTCACACCTGACAGAATCCTACAATGAGCAGTTCTTC. The genes are TRBV6-2 or TRBV6-3 and TRBJ2-1; D is possibly TRBD1 (5 bases). The V and J ends lost 0 bases and 1 base respectively, with 13 bases between them. CDR3 length equals 17 residues. Germline values: CDR1 MNHEY, CDR2 SVGEGT.

This clone was detected once. The chain employs TRBV29-1 and TRBJ2-6; D is unclear. Germline V lookup: CDR1 SQVTM, CDR2 ANQGSEA. With 3 bases removed from V and 2 bases from J, the gap between germline ends came to 5 bases. The CDR3 contains 13 residues. CDR3: CSVEGAGANVLTF. DNA for the CDR3: TGCAGCGTTGAGGGCGCTGGGGCCAACGTCCTGACTTTC.

Written as DNA, the CDR3 is TGTGCCAGCAGCTTAACTCCCCGGGTACGATCATACAATGAGCAGTTCTTC. It codes for CASSLTPRVRSYNEQFF. The chain uses TRBV7-9 and TRBJ2-1; D is ambiguous. The CDR3 is 17 residues long. CDR1 is SEHNR, CDR2 FQNEAQ, per germline (reference sequence). Deletions cut 2 bases from V and 4 bases from J, with 18 bases between.

The chain recombines TRBV10-2 with TRBJ2-1; 7 nucleotides line up with TRBD1. The length of the CDR3 is 14 residues. V lost 5 bases and J lost 4; bases outside the gene matches: 5. Germline V gene sequence: CDR1 WSHSY, CDR2 SAAADI. This CDR3 is CASSRQGGYNEQFF. CDR3 DNA sequence: TGCGCCAGCAGTAGACAGGGTGGTTACAATGAGCAGTTCTTC.

The rearrangement uses TRBV28 and TRBJ2-2; weak D call: TRBD2 (5 bases). Between the trimmed V and J ends, which lost 6 bases and 6 bases, there was a span of 17 bases. The CDR3 covers 15 residues. Germline V gene sequence: CDR1 MDHEN, CDR2 SYDVKM. The CDR3 sequence: CASRTREYSSGELFF. CDR3 DNA sequence: TGTGCCAGCAGAACTAGGGAGTACTCATCCGGGGAGCTGTTTTTT.

The rearrangement joins TRBV11-2 to TRBJ2-4; D may be TRBD1 (6 bases). Germline V lookup: CDR1 SGHAT, CDR2 FQNNGV. The CDR3 is made up of 13 amino acids. The germline V and J ends were trimmed by 5 bases and 8 bases, with 13 bases remaining between them. CDR3 in DNA: TGTGCCAGCAGCCCTCAGGGGCTGCACATTCAGTACTTC. It is translated as CASSPQGLHIQYF.

J is TRBJ2-1 and V is TRBV3-1 (or the pseudogene TRBV3-2), with D tentatively TRBD2 (6 bases). Deletions cut 2 bases from V and 6 bases from J, with 20 bases between. The CDR3 consists of 17 residues. Germline CDR1 LGHDT, CDR2 YNNKEL (reference sequence). The CDR3 bases are TGTGCCAGCAGCCAACCCGGGGACGGAGGGATCCGCAATGAGCAGTTCTTC. Amino acid sequence: CASSQPGDGGIRNEQFF.

The rearrangement joins TRBV7-8 to TRBJ2-7, with TRBD1 identical over 8 bases. V lost 1 base to trimming and J lost 6 bases; unmatched junction nucleotides: 8. The germline gives CDR1 SGHVS, CDR2 FQNEAQ. The CDR3 runs 15 residues. CDR3 DNA: TGTGCCAGCAGCTTAGTCGGAGGACAGGGAACCGAGCAGTACTTC. Its translation is CASSLVGGQGTEQYF.

The chain joins TRBV11-3 to TRBJ2-1, with TRBD2 identical over 12 bases. V was clipped by 5 bases and J by 4 bases; unmatched bases: 6. CDR3 length: 16 amino acids. Germline V lookup: CDR1 SGHNT, CDR2 YENEEA. The CDR3 protein is CASSPTGTSGYNEQFF. CDR3 nucleotides: TGTGCCAGCAGCCCTACCGGGACTAGCGGGTACAATGAGCAGTTCTTC. Looking up the rest from reference TRBV11-3 and TRBJ2-1 gives the full variable domain: EAGVVQSPRYKIIEKKQPVAFWCNPISGHNTLYWYLQNLGQGPELLIRYENEEAVDDSQLPKDRFSAERLKGVDSTLKIQPAELGDSAVYLCASSPTGTSGYNEQFFGPGTRLTVL.

The gene calls are TRBV4-1 and TRBJ2-5; 7 nucleotides line up with TRBD1. Germline values: CDR1 MGHRA, CDR2 YSYEKL. The CDR3 loop spans 14 amino acids. J gave up 5 bases and V 4 bases, and 7 bases lay outside the gene matches. The CDR3, as DNA: TGCGCCAGCAGCCTAGGGGGCGAGGGTGAGACCCAGTACTTC. The encoded protein is CASSLGGEGETQYF.

The chain has TRBV19 and TRBJ1-2; 9 bases line up with TRBD1. Germline trimming cut 7 bases from V and 4 bases from J; bases unmatched to any gene: 4. Germline V gives CDR1 LNHDA, CDR2 SQIVND (reference sequence). The CDR3 spans 13 residues. The CDR3 DNA reads TGTGCCAGTACCGTGGGACAGGGCTATGGCTACACCTTC. Translated: CASTVGQGYGYTF.